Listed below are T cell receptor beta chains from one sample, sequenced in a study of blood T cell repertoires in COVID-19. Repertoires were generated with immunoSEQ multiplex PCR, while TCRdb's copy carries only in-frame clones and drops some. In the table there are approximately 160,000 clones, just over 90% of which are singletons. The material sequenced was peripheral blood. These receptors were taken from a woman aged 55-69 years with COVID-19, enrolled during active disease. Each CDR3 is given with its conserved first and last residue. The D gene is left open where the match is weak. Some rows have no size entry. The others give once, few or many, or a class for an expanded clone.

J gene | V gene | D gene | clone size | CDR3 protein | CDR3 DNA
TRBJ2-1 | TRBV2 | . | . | CASLMEVRQFF | TGTGCCAGCCTTATGGAGGTTCGGCAGTTCTTC
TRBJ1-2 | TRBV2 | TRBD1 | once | CASHDRDWYGYTF | TGTGCCAGCCATGACAGGGATTGGTATGGCTACACCTTC
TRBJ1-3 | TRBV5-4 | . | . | CASSPGYTGNTIYF | TGTGCCAGCAGCCCAGGGTATACTGGAAACACCATATATTTT
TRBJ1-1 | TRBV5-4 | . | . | CASSFQGIPEAFF | TGTGCCAGCAGCTTCCAGGGTATACCTGAAGCTTTCTTT
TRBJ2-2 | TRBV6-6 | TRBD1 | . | CASRPGQEITGELFF | TGTGCCAGCAGACCGGGACAGGAGATCACCGGGGAGCTGTTTTTT
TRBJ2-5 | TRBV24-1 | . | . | CATSDSGTTFQETQYF | TGTGCCACCAGTGATTCCGGGACAACCTTTCAAGAGACCCAGTACTTC
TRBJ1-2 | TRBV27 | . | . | CATKSAGGEQHGYTF | TGTGCCACCAAATCCGCGGGGGGGGAACAACATGGCTACACCTTC
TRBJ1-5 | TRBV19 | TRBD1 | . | CASRITGQLNQPQHF | TGTGCCAGTAGGATAACGGGACAGCTAAATCAGCCCCAGCATTTT
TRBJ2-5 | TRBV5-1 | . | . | CASSLDRDGETQYF | TGCGCCAGCAGCTTGGACAGGGATGGGGAGACCCAGTACTTC
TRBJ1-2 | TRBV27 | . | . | CASSSLGQWDNYGYTF | TGTGCCAGCAGTTCTCTTGGACAGTGGGATAACTATGGCTACACCTTC